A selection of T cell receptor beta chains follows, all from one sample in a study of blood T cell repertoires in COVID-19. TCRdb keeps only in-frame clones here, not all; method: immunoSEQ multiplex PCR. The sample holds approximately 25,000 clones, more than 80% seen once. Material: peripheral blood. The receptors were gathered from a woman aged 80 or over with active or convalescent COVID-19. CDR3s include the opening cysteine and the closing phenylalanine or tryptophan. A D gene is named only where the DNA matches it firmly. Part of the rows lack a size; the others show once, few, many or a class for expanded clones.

cdr3_aa: CASSPRPQIKWTSGMKVYNEQFF
cdr3_nt: TGTGCCAGCTCACCACGTCCCCAAATTAAATGGACTAGCGGGATGAAAGTCTACAATGAGCAGTTCTTC
clone_size: .
v_call: TRBV18
j_call: TRBJ2-1
cdr3_length: 23
d_call: TRBD2

cdr3_aa: CASSQGTVGNTEAFF
cdr3_nt: TGTGCCAGCAGTCAAGGGACAGTGGGGAACACTGAAGCTTTCTTT
clone_size: .
v_call: TRBV4-2
j_call: TRBJ1-1
cdr3_length: 15
d_call: TRBD1

cdr3_aa: CASSVAAGVGYNEQFF
cdr3_nt: TGTGCCAGCAGCGTCGCAGCGGGGGTGGGGTACAATGAGCAGTTCTTC
clone_size: .
v_call: TRBV9
j_call: TRBJ2-1
cdr3_length: 16
d_call: TRBD2

cdr3_aa: CASSLADRRNEKLFF
cdr3_nt: TGCGCCAGCAGCTTGGCGGACAGACGAAATGAAAAACTGTTTTTT
clone_size: .
v_call: TRBV5-1
j_call: TRBJ1-4
cdr3_length: 15
d_call: .

cdr3_aa: CASSSWKLAGGYNEQFF
cdr3_nt: TGTGCCAGCAGCTCCTGGAAACTAGCGGGGGGTTACAATGAGCAGTTCTTC
clone_size: once
v_call: TRBV7-2
j_call: TRBJ2-1
cdr3_length: 17
d_call: TRBD2

cdr3_aa: CASSQGLAETNTGELFF
cdr3_nt: TGTGCCAGCAGCCAAGGGCTAGCGGAAACGAACACCGGGGAGCTGTTTTTT
clone_size: .
v_call: TRBV4-2
j_call: TRBJ2-2
cdr3_length: 17
d_call: TRBD2

cdr3_aa: CASTFSGTTYNEQFF
cdr3_nt: TGTGCCAGCACCTTTAGCGGGACCACCTACAATGAGCAGTTCTTC
clone_size: .
v_call: TRBV3-1/TRBV3-2
j_call: TRBJ2-1
cdr3_length: 15
d_call: TRBD2

cdr3_aa: CASSIDMGGTEAFF
cdr3_nt: TGTGCCAGTAGTATAGATATGGGGGGCACTGAAGCTTTCTTT
clone_size: .
v_call: TRBV19
j_call: TRBJ1-1
cdr3_length: 14
d_call: .

cdr3_aa: CASSLPGQGAQETQYF
cdr3_nt: TGTGCCAGCAGCTTACCGGGACAGGGGGCCCAAGAGACCCAGTACTTC
clone_size: once
v_call: TRBV7-9
j_call: TRBJ2-5
cdr3_length: 16
d_call: TRBD1

cdr3_aa: CASSLRIGGTVAPTNTGELFF
cdr3_nt: TGTGCCAGCAGCTTGAGAATAGGGGGGACAGTTGCACCCACGAACACCGGGGAGCTGTTTTTT
clone_size: .
v_call: TRBV6-6
j_call: TRBJ2-2
cdr3_length: 21
d_call: .

cdr3_aa: CAIGDGTVGNTIYF
cdr3_nt: TGTGCCATCGGCGACGGGACAGTTGGAAACACCATATATTTT
clone_size: .
v_call: TRBV10-3
j_call: TRBJ1-3
cdr3_length: 14
d_call: TRBD1

cdr3_aa: CASRELAGVTNEQFF
cdr3_nt: TGTGCCAGCAGGGAACTAGCGGGAGTCACCAATGAGCAGTTCTTC
clone_size: .
v_call: TRBV2
j_call: TRBJ2-1
cdr3_length: 15
d_call: TRBD2

cdr3_aa: CASSEARANYGYTF
cdr3_nt: TGTGCCAGCAGTGAAGCGAGAGCTAACTATGGCTACACCTTC
clone_size: .
v_call: TRBV2
j_call: TRBJ1-2
cdr3_length: 14
d_call: .

cdr3_aa: CAISESMAGAYNEQFF
cdr3_nt: TGTGCCATCAGTGAGTCGATGGCGGGAGCCTACAATGAGCAGTTCTTC
clone_size: once
v_call: TRBV10-3
j_call: TRBJ2-1
cdr3_length: 16
d_call: TRBD2

cdr3_aa: CASSQEWTGERELFF
cdr3_nt: TGTGCCAGCAGCCAAGAGTGGACCGGGGAAAGGGAGCTGTTTTTT
clone_size: .
v_call: TRBV14
j_call: TRBJ2-2
cdr3_length: 15
d_call: .

cdr3_aa: CAWKTGIGYTF
cdr3_nt: TGTGCCTGGAAGACAGGGATAGGCTACACCTTC
clone_size: .
v_call: TRBV30
j_call: TRBJ1-2
cdr3_length: 11
d_call: TRBD1

cdr3_aa: CASSLPILRDRGTSDTQYF
cdr3_nt: TGTGCCAGCAGTTTACCCATACTCCGGGACAGGGGGACCTCAGATACGCAGTATTTT
clone_size: few
v_call: TRBV27
j_call: TRBJ2-3
cdr3_length: 19
d_call: TRBD1

cdr3_aa: CSVATGGTSYEQYF
cdr3_nt: TGCAGCGTTGCAACAGGGGGAACCTCCTACGAGCAGTACTTC
clone_size: few
v_call: TRBV29-1
j_call: TRBJ2-7
cdr3_length: 14
d_call: TRBD1

cdr3_aa: CASRTTVTNTEAFF
cdr3_nt: TGTGCCAGCAGGACGACAGTTACGAACACTGAAGCTTTCTTT
clone_size: .
v_call: TRBV28
j_call: TRBJ1-1
cdr3_length: 14
d_call: .

cdr3_aa: CASSLGTSRDTQYF
cdr3_nt: TGCGCCAGCAGCTTGGGGACTAGCCGAGATACGCAGTATTTT
clone_size: .
v_call: TRBV5-1
j_call: TRBJ2-3
cdr3_length: 14
d_call: TRBD2

cdr3_aa: CASTLWTGGSGYTF
cdr3_nt: TGTGCCAGCACCTTATGGACAGGGGGCAGTGGCTACACCTTC
clone_size: .
v_call: TRBV28
j_call: TRBJ1-2
cdr3_length: 14
d_call: TRBD1

cdr3_aa: CASNFGQGSQPQHF
cdr3_nt: TGTGCCAGCAACTTCGGACAGGGCTCTCAGCCCCAGCATTTT
clone_size: .
v_call: TRBV2
j_call: TRBJ1-5
cdr3_length: 14
d_call: TRBD1

cdr3_aa: CASSFSGFGKVAGELFF
cdr3_nt: TGCGCCAGCAGCTTTTCCGGGTTCGGCAAGGTGGCCGGGGAGCTGTTTTTT
clone_size: .
v_call: TRBV5-1
j_call: TRBJ2-2
cdr3_length: 17
d_call: .

cdr3_aa: CASSFLRQGNLAFF
cdr3_nt: TGTGCCAGCAGCTTTTTGAGACAGGGTAATTTGGCTTTCTTT
clone_size: once
v_call: TRBV11-2
j_call: TRBJ1-1
cdr3_length: 14
d_call: TRBD1

cdr3_aa: CASSLLGGAGLTDTQYF
cdr3_nt: TGTGCCAGCAGCTTATTGGGTGGAGCGGGACTCACAGATACGCAGTATTTT
clone_size: once
v_call: TRBV7-3
j_call: TRBJ2-3
cdr3_length: 17
d_call: TRBD2

cdr3_aa: CASSYSMGQGYGYTF
cdr3_nt: TGTGCCAGCAGTTACTCAATGGGACAGGGCTATGGCTACACCTTC
clone_size: once
v_call: TRBV6-5
j_call: TRBJ1-2
cdr3_length: 15
d_call: TRBD1

cdr3_aa: CASTIRDRGYNEQFF
cdr3_nt: TGTGCCAGCACTATCCGGGACAGGGGGTACAATGAGCAGTTCTTC
clone_size: .
v_call: TRBV28
j_call: TRBJ2-1
cdr3_length: 15
d_call: TRBD1

cdr3_aa: CASSIEREETQYF
cdr3_nt: TGTGCCAGTAGTATAGAGAGAGAAGAGACCCAGTACTTC
clone_size: .
v_call: TRBV19
j_call: TRBJ2-5
cdr3_length: 13
d_call: .